These 8 T cell receptor beta chains were all obtained from the same sample, sequenced in a study of vaccination and CD4 T cells after COVID-19 (dated by TCRdb to 2022 to 2024). Their target antigens are unknown. Reading the label with the study, this specimen's treatment or condition is: roughly 10-day PBMC culture with coronavirus spike peptide pools or control peptides (ViraFEST assay). Library creation used PCR. Sequencing relied on an Illumina iSeq 100. At the Johns Hopkins FTIC core, DNA from the cultured CD4+ T cells underwent TCR sequencing with the Oncomine TCR Beta short-read assay. TCRdb redid the processing of the public reads, applying fastp at Q25 and MiXCR, and retained in-frame beta chains. Every entry covers one CDR3 protein and lists the most common genes and DNA from its rows. This sample is represented by about 15,000 distinct CDR3 sequences; around 48% of them were singletons. The ten largest make up around 15% of the sample.

The sample in question was CD4+ T cells from blood, cultured in vitro, obtained before SARS-CoV-2 vaccination. The receptors come from a human donor who had recovered from COVID-19.

This clonotype was seen more than once but under ten times. The V call is TRBV7-3, the J call TRBJ2-1; the match to TRBD2 covers 9 bases. Per germline, CDR1 SGHTA and CDR2 FQGTGA. The CDR3 has 16 residues. The V segment lost 1 base and the J segment 10 bases; nucleotides outside the gene matches: 11. CDR3 amino acids: CASSLIGAGGQKEQFF. The CDR3 coding sequence is TGTGCCAGCAGCTTAATCGGGGCGGGAGGGCAGAAGGAGCAGTTCTTC. Combining the CDR3 with reference TRBV7-3 and TRBJ2-1 gives the whole variable domain GAGVSQTPSNKVTEKGKYVELRCDPISGHTALYWYRQSLGQGPEFLIYFQGTGAADDSGLPNDRFFAVRPEGSVSTLKIQRTERGDSAVYLCASSLIGAGGQKEQFFGPGTRLTVL.

This clonotype has just a few counts. The chain employs TRBV20-1 and TRBJ1-1; 7 bases are shared with TRBD1. CDR3 length: 14 amino acids. The V segment lost 0 bases and the J segment 4 bases; nucleotides outside the gene matches: 5. Germline V gene data show CDR1 as DFQATT and CDR2 as SNEGSKA (reference sequence). This CDR3 reads CSAREGGAITEAFF. The DNA of the CDR3 is TGCAGTGCTAGAGAAGGGGGCGCTATCACTGAAGCTTTCTTT.

The sample holds a few counts of this clonotype. Here the CDR3 DNA reads TGTGCCAGCAGCCCCAATCGGGAGGGACGAGAGACCCAGTACTTC. Residues: CASSPNREGRETQYF. J is TRBJ2-5 and V is TRBV7-9; TRBD2 matches at 8 bases. CDR3 size: 15 residues. CDR1 SEHNR and CDR2 FQNEAQ come from the germline V gene (reference sequence). V lost 5 bases, J lost 4 bases, and 9 bases stayed unmatched. The complete variable domain, with remaining parts taken from reference TRBV7-9 and TRBJ2-5, reads DTGVSQNPRHKITKRGQNVTFRCDPISEHNRLYWYRQTLGQGPEFLTYFQNEAQLEKSRLLSDRFSAERPKGSFSTLEIQRTEQGDSAMYLCASSPNREGRETQYFGPGTRLLVL.

This chain links TRBV3-1 with TRBJ2-7; TRBD2 aligns across 10 bases. Unmatched junction bases numbered 6, after V lost 1 base and J lost 6 bases. CDR3 size: 15 residues. Germline V gene lookup returns CDR1 LGHDT and CDR2 YNNKEL (reference sequence). This CDR3 is CASSQGTAGGAEQYF. The CDR3 bases are TGTGCCAGCAGCCAAGGAACAGCGGGAGGGGCCGAGCAGTACTTC.

This clonotype was observed a handful of times. The V and J genes are TRBV29-1 and TRBJ1-2; no clear D. This CDR3 has 11 residues. Germline loops: CDR1 SQVTM, CDR2 ANQGSEA. V was shortened by 4 bases and J by 4 bases, with 7 bases between the two germline ends. This CDR3 reads CSVAEVYGYTF. CDR3 in DNA: TGCAGCGTTGCTGAAGTCTATGGCTACACCTTC. Using reference TRBV29-1 and TRBJ1-2 for the parts outside the CDR3, the full variable domain is SAVISQKPSRDICQRGTSLTIQCQVDSQVTMMFWYRQQPGQSLTLIATANQGSEATYESGFVIDKFPISRPNLTFSTLTVSNMSPEDSSIYLCSVAEVYGYTFGSGTRLTVV.

This chain joins TRBV29-1 and TRBJ1-2; 7 positions match TRBD1. Germline CDR1 reads SQVTM; CDR2 reads ANQGSEA. This CDR3 contains 12 residues. J gave up 6 bases and V 7 bases, and 8 bases lay outside the gene matches. CDR3 in DNA: TGCAGCGCGGGACCGCAGGGGGATGGCTACACCTTC. Translated: CSAGPQGDGYTF.

The chain couples TRBV7-2 to TRBJ1-3; D remains unclear. Looked up from germline, CDR1 is SGHTA and CDR2 is FQGNSA. Trimming cost V 3 bases and J 6 bases, with 9 bases left between them. The CDR3 covers 13 residues. CDR3 nucleotides: TGTGCCAGCAGCTTTAGGAGGGAAAACACCATATATTTT. Its protein product is CASSFRRENTIYF.

This chain connects TRBV2 to TRBJ2-2; D is perhaps TRBD1 (6 bases). The germline V gene encodes CDR1 SNHLY and CDR2 FYNNEI. Trimming took 5 bases from V and 5 from J, leaving 6 bases between them. This CDR3 has 12 amino acids. The CDR3 nucleotides read TGTGCCAGCAGTACAGGGACCGGGGAGCTGTTTTTT. Translation gives CASSTGTGELFF.